Following are 6 T cell receptor beta chains from one sample sequenced in a study of CD8+ T cells in alopecia areata. RNA, once extracted, was reverse transcribed into cDNA for use as the sequencing template. Sequenced by immunoSEQ multiplex PCR; TCRdb stores in-frame clones only, minus some. The profile covers fewer than 2,000 clones, none occurring a single time. Described time point: mouse skin at time of skin grafting. The specimen was skin, collected at week 0. These TCRs come from a C3H/HeJ mouse with alopecia areata. The strain is characterized by the MHC haplotype H2-k.

This clone was seen more than once but under ten times. Mouse gene names apply. The read ends 4 residues before the CDR3 terminus; that terminus is restored from the germline J gene. The chain combines TRBV31 with TRBJ1-1; no firm D call. CDR3 size: 10 residues. Germline CDR1 GKSSPN, CDR2 SITVG. The CDR3 spells CAWSLREVFF. Partial CDR3 DNA: TGTGCCTGGAGTCTCAGA.

This clone is classed as medium-sized. Gene names are the mouse ones. The observed sequence ends 4 residues before the CDR3 terminus, with the missing tail filled in from the germline J gene. This chain links TRBV1 with TRBJ2-7; 10 bases are shared with TRBD2. This CDR3 contains 13 residues. Per the germline V gene, CDR1 is NSQYPW and CDR2 is LRSPGD (reference sequence). CDR3 in amino acids: CTCSGDWGYEQYF. The DNA read from the CDR3 is TGCACCTGCAGTGGGGACTGGGGATAT. Drawing the rest from reference TRBV1 and TRBJ2-7, the complete variable domain is VTLLEQNPRWRLVPRGQAVNLRCILKNSQYPWMSWYQQDLQKQLQWLFTLRSPGDKEVKSLPGADYLATRVTDTELRLQVANMSQGRTLYCTCSGDWGYEQYFGPGTRLTVL.

By its share, this clone is medium-sized. Mouse names are used for the genes. The CDR3 goes on 4 residues after the read ends, and that part is filled in from the germline J gene. The V gene is TRBV12-1, the J gene TRBJ2-1, with 10 bases aligning to TRBD2. The CDR3 consists of 15 residues. The germline CDR1 and CDR2 sequences are SGHSN and HYEKVE. V shed 3 bases and J 3 bases; nucleotides not matched to a gene: 4. The sequenced CDR3 bases are TGTGCCAGCTCTTACGACTGGGGGGTCTATGCT. It encodes CASSYDWGVYA. The entire CDR3 sequence reads CASSYDWGVYAEQFF.

This clone counts as large (0.1 to 1%). Gene labels here are mouse ones. With the read ending 3 residues before the CDR3 end, the germline J gene is used to fill in that end. V gene TRBV1 combines with J gene TRBJ1-6; 7 nucleotides agree with TRBD1. TRBJ1-6 is assigned to the ORF class and has an uncertain function. The CDR3 is 15 residues long. V lost 4 bases to trimming and J lost 8 bases; unmatched junction nucleotides: 8. Germline V gene sequence: CDR1 NSQYPW, CDR2 LRSPGD (reference sequence). The CDR3 spells CTCSGRQGGDSPLYF. The DNA read from the CDR3 is TGCACCTGCAGTGGTCGACAGGGTGGAGATTCGCCC.

By frequency in the sample, this clone is medium-sized. Gene names and germline match the mouse. The CDR3 extends 4 residues past the end of the read, so its final part is completed from the germline J gene. The chain recombines TRBV13-2 with TRBJ1-1; TRBD1 agrees at 7 bases. The V gene end was trimmed by 1 base and the J gene end by 0 bases; junction bases not matched to a gene: 3. CDR1 NNHNN and CDR2 SYGAGS come from the germline V gene (reference sequence). The CDR3 is made up of 15 amino acids. The sequenced part of the CDR3 DNA is TGTGCCAGCGGTGATCTGACAGGGACAAACACA. Its protein product is CASGDLTGTNT. The full CDR3 protein reads CASGDLTGTNTEVFF.

This clone rates as medium-sized. The genes are named according to mouse. The CDR3 end is not reached by the read, which stops 4 residues before it; the germline J gene fills it in. This chain connects TRBV17 to TRBJ2-2; 7 positions match TRBD1. Trimming removed 0 bases from V and 2 bases from J; junction bases left unmatched: 3. CDR3 size: 16 residues. The germline V gene encodes CDR1 MNHDT and CDR2 YYDKIL. CDR3 sequence: CASSRDSGQNTGQLYF. The part of the CDR3 DNA that was read is TGTGCTAGCAGTAGAGATTCGGGACAGAACACCGGG.